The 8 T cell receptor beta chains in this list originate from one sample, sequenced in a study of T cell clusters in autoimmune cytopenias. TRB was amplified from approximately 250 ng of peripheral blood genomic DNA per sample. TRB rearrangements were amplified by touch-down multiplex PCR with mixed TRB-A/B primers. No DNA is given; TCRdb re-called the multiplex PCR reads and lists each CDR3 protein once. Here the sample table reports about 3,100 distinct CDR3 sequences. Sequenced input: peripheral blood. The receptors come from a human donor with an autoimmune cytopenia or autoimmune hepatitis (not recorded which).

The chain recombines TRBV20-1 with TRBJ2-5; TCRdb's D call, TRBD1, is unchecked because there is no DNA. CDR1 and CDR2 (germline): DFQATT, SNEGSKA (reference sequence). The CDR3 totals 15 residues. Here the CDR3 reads CSAHPTGLRQETQYF.

CDR3 protein: CASSLTGATEAFF. J is TRBJ1-1 and V is TRBV5-4; the TCRdb call, TRBD1, lacks DNA for checking. This CDR3 contains 13 residues. Germline V gene lookup returns CDR1 SGHNT and CDR2 YYREEE (reference sequence). Together with reference TRBV5-4 and TRBJ1-1, the CDR3 gives the full variable domain: ETGVTQSPTHLIKTRGQQVTLRCSSQSGHNTVSWYQQALGQGPQFIFQYYREEENGRGNFPPRFSGLQFPNYSSELNVNALELDDSALYLCASSLTGATEAFFGQGTRLTVV.

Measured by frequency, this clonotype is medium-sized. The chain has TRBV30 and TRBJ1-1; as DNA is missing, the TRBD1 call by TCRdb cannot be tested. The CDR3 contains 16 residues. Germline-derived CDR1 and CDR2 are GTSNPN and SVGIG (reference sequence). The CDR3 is CAWTPPGGQGLQKAFF. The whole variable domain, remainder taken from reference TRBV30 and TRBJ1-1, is SQTIHQWPATLVQPVGSPLSLECTVEGTSNPNLYWYRQAAGRGLQLLFYSVGIGQISSEVPQNLSASRPQDRQFILSSKKLLLSDSGFYLCAWTPPGGQGLQKAFFGQGTRLTVV.

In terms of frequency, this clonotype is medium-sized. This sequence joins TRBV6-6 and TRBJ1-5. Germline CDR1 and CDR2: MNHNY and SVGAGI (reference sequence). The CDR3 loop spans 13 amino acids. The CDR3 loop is CASSDDNNQPQHF.

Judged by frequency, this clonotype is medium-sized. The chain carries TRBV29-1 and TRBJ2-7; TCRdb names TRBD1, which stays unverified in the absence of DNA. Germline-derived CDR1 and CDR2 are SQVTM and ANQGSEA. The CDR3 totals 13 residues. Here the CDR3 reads CSVGQDESYEQYF.

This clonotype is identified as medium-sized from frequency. CDR3 sequence: CASSEDPVGRRYTF. V is TRBV6-1 and J is TRBJ1-2; checking the TCRdb D call of TRBD1 is not possible without DNA. Per the germline V gene, CDR1 is MNHNS and CDR2 is SASEGT. This CDR3 is 14 amino acids long.

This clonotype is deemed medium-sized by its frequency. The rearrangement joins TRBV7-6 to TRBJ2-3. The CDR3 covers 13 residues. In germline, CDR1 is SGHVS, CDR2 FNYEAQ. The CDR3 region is CIQHGTGTDTQYF. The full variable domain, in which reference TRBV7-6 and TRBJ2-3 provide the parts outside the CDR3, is GAGVSQSPRYKVTKRGQDVALRCDPISGHVSLYWYRQALGQGPEFLTYFNYEAQQDKSGLPNDRFSAERPEGSISTLTIQRTEQRDSAMYRCIQHGTGTDTQYFGPGTRLTVL.

The CDR3 region is CASSLEGRDEKLFF. The chain joins TRBV7-2 to TRBJ1-4. The CDR3 sequence is 14 residues long. Per the germline V gene, CDR1 is SGHTA and CDR2 is FQGNSA.